This is a list of T cell receptor beta chains from one sample in a study of CD8+CD57+ T cells in acquired aplastic anemia. A single record per CDR3 protein comes from TCRdb applying MiXCR to the reads. The sample yields under 500,000 distinct CDR3 sequences, approximately 33% seen once. Sequenced sample: sorted CD4+, CD8+, or CD8+CD57+ T cells (not recorded which) from PBMCs. These TCRs come from a human donor with aplastic anemia. CDR3s include the opening cysteine and the closing phenylalanine or tryptophan. The D gene is left open where the match is weak. Clone size is given for some rows only: seen once, a few or many times, or a class if the clone is expanded.

abundance: .
v_gene: TRBV14
j_gene: TRBJ1-1
d_gene: TRBD1
CDR3aa: CASSPHTGTGWNTEAFF
CDR3nt: TGTGCCAGCAGCCCACACACCGGGACAGGATGGAACACTGAAGCTTTCTTT

abundance: .
v_gene: TRBV7-9
j_gene: TRBJ1-4
d_gene: .
CDR3aa: CASSPHTDAEKLFF
CDR3nt: TGTGCCAGCAGCCCGCATACGGACGCCGAAAAACTGTTTTTT

abundance: once
v_gene: TRBV6-5
j_gene: TRBJ2-3
d_gene: .
CDR3aa: CAISYSRTTTDTQYF
CDR3nt: TGTGCCATCAGTTACTCGAGGACGACCACAGATACGCAGTATTTT

abundance: few
v_gene: TRBV19
j_gene: TRBJ2-1
d_gene: TRBD2
CDR3aa: CASSGLAGDSYNEQFF
CDR3nt: TGTGCCAGTAGTGGGCTAGCGGGGGACTCCTACAATGAGCAGTTCTTC

abundance: few
v_gene: TRBV29-1
j_gene: TRBJ2-7
d_gene: .
CDR3aa: CSVEVRYEQYF
CDR3nt: TGCAGCGTTGAAGTCCGTTACGAGCAGTACTTC

abundance: few
v_gene: TRBV25-1
j_gene: TRBJ2-5
d_gene: TRBD1
CDR3aa: CASSEVRDRGETQYF
CDR3nt: TGTGCCAGCAGTGAGGTTCGGGACAGAGGAGAGACCCAGTACTTC

abundance: .
v_gene: TRBV4-3
j_gene: TRBJ1-5
d_gene: TRBD1
CDR3aa: CASSRRTGAATQPQHF
CDR3nt: TGCGCCAGCAGCCGGCGGACAGGGGCGGCCACTCAGCCCCAGCATTTT

abundance: .
v_gene: TRBV19
j_gene: TRBJ1-1
d_gene: .
CDR3aa: CASSIEFGRARAFF
CDR3nt: TGTGCCAGTAGTATAGAATTCGGCAGGGCGAGAGCTTTCTTT

abundance: .
v_gene: TRBV7-7
j_gene: TRBJ2-5
d_gene: .
CDR3aa: CASSLANVETQYF
CDR3nt: TGTGCTAGCAGCTTAGCAAACGTAGAGACCCAGTACTTC

abundance: .
v_gene: TRBV7-9
j_gene: TRBJ2-7
d_gene: .
CDR3aa: CAGSSAYEQYF
CDR3nt: TGTGCCGGCAGCTCCGCCTACGAGCAGTACTTC

abundance: few
v_gene: TRBV6-5
j_gene: TRBJ2-5
d_gene: .
CDR3aa: CASSYSLQQETQYF
CDR3nt: TGTGCCAGCAGTTACTCATTACAGCAAGAGACCCAGTACTTC

abundance: few
v_gene: TRBV30
j_gene: TRBJ1-5
d_gene: .
CDR3aa: CAWSLGPLQPQHF
CDR3nt: TGTGCCTGGAGTCTGGGTCCACTTCAGCCCCAGCATTTT

abundance: many
v_gene: TRBV13
j_gene: TRBJ1-5
d_gene: .
CDR3aa: CASSLGLRQPQHF
CDR3nt: TGTGCCAGCAGCTTAGGCCTAAGGCAGCCCCAGCATTTT

abundance: many
v_gene: TRBV2
j_gene: TRBJ2-7
d_gene: .
CDR3aa: CASRPAESGEQYF
CDR3nt: TGTGCCAGCAGACCGGCGGAGTCGGGGGAGCAGTACTTC

abundance: few
v_gene: TRBV6-2/TRBV6-3
j_gene: TRBJ2-3
d_gene: .
CDR3aa: CASSYSLSFLGTTDTQYF
CDR3nt: TGTGCCAGCAGCTACAGCCTTTCATTTCTTGGCACAACAGATACGCAGTATTTT

abundance: many
v_gene: TRBV2
j_gene: TRBJ1-2
d_gene: .
CDR3aa: CASSVDSYGYTF
CDR3nt: TGTGCCAGCAGTGTGGACAGTTATGGCTACACCTTC

abundance: .
v_gene: TRBV19
j_gene: TRBJ2-1
d_gene: .
CDR3aa: CASSMGNLNEQFF
CDR3nt: TGTGCCAGTAGTATGGGTAACTTAAATGAGCAGTTCTTC

abundance: many
v_gene: TRBV2
j_gene: TRBJ1-2
d_gene: TRBD1
CDR3aa: CASSDPGQVDGYTF
CDR3nt: TGTGCCAGCAGTGATCCGGGACAGGTGGATGGCTACACCTTC

abundance: .
v_gene: TRBV13
j_gene: TRBJ2-3
d_gene: TRBD1
CDR3aa: CATRDRDHTDTQYF
CDR3nt: TGTGCCACGAGGGACAGAGACCACACAGATACGCAGTATTTT

abundance: many
v_gene: TRBV12-3/TRBV12-4
j_gene: TRBJ1-2
d_gene: TRBD1
CDR3aa: CASSPGGVGYTF
CDR3nt: TGTGCCAGCAGTCCAGGGGGGGTTGGCTACACCTTC

abundance: .
v_gene: TRBV13
j_gene: TRBJ1-4
d_gene: TRBD1
CDR3aa: CASSSRQGKSDEKLFF
CDR3nt: TGTGCCAGCAGCTCCCGACAGGGAAAATCGGATGAAAAACTGTTTTTT

abundance: .
v_gene: TRBV14
j_gene: TRBJ1-6
d_gene: TRBD1
CDR3aa: CASSLTGAKSSYNSPLHF
CDR3nt: TGTGCCAGCAGCCTTACAGGGGCGAAAAGCTCCTATAATTCACCCCTCCACTTT

abundance: .
v_gene: TRBV5-4
j_gene: TRBJ1-2
d_gene: .
CDR3aa: CASSFGGLNYGYTF
CDR3nt: TGTGCCAGCAGCTTTGGGGGTCTGAACTATGGCTACACCTTC

abundance: few
v_gene: TRBV3-1
j_gene: TRBJ1-1
d_gene: .
CDR3aa: CASSQEGSNTEAFF
CDR3nt: TGTGCCAGCAGCCAAGAGGGTTCGAACACTGAAGCTTTCTTT

abundance: few
v_gene: TRBV20-1
j_gene: TRBJ2-4
d_gene: TRBD2
CDR3aa: CSASGPGLAGEGAKNIQYF
CDR3nt: TGCAGTGCTAGCGGTCCGGGACTAGCGGGGGAGGGAGCCAAAAACATTCAGTACTTC

abundance: .
v_gene: TRBV4-3
j_gene: TRBJ1-2
d_gene: .
CDR3aa: CASSQVSETYGYTF
CDR3nt: TGCGCCAGCAGCCAAGTTTCGGAAACCTATGGCTACACCTTC

abundance: .
v_gene: TRBV6-1
j_gene: TRBJ1-1
d_gene: .
CDR3aa: CASSQDKAGGTEAFF
CDR3nt: TGTGCCAGCAGTCAGGACAAGGCCGGCGGGACTGAAGCTTTCTTT

abundance: many
v_gene: TRBV20-1
j_gene: TRBJ2-7
d_gene: TRBD1
CDR3aa: CSAQLVTGHEQYF
CDR3nt: TGCAGTGCCCAACTTGTGACAGGGCACGAGCAGTACTTC

abundance: .
v_gene: TRBV7-9
j_gene: TRBJ1-1
d_gene: .
CDR3aa: CASSLAPSVVEAFF
CDR3nt: TGTGCCAGCAGCTTAGCGCCCTCCGTCGTTGAAGCTTTCTTT

abundance: .
v_gene: TRBV5-5
j_gene: TRBJ1-6
d_gene: .
CDR3aa: CASSPYRDNSPLHF
CDR3nt: TGTGCCAGCAGCCCCTACAGAGATAATTCACCCCTCCACTTT

abundance: few
v_gene: TRBV12-3/TRBV12-4
j_gene: TRBJ1-6
d_gene: .
CDR3aa: CASRKDPFNSPLHF
CDR3nt: TGTGCCAGCAGAAAGGACCCATTTAATTCACCCCTCCACTTT

abundance: .
v_gene: TRBV25-1
j_gene: TRBJ2-5
d_gene: .
CDR3aa: CASSQDRGPRKETQYF
CDR3nt: TGTGCCAGCAGCCAGGATCGGGGCCCGCGGAAAGAGACCCAGTACTTC

abundance: many
v_gene: TRBV20-1
j_gene: TRBJ2-6
d_gene: TRBD1
CDR3aa: CSARDRAGANVLTF
CDR3nt: TGCAGTGCTAGGGACAGGGCTGGGGCCAACGTCCTGACTTTC

abundance: many
v_gene: TRBV5-1
j_gene: TRBJ2-1
d_gene: .
CDR3aa: CASSFDRSNEQFF
CDR3nt: TGCGCCAGCAGCTTCGACAGGTCGAATGAGCAGTTCTTC

abundance: once
v_gene: TRBV20-1
j_gene: TRBJ2-7
d_gene: TRBD1
CDR3aa: CSARRGRDRVYEQYF
CDR3nt: TGCAGTGCTAGACGAGGCCGGGACAGGGTATACGAGCAGTACTTC

abundance: few
v_gene: TRBV4-3
j_gene: TRBJ2-1
d_gene: TRBD2
CDR3aa: CASSHAVGRGGVEQFF
CDR3nt: TGCGCCAGCAGCCACGCAGTGGGGCGGGGGGGCGTTGAGCAGTTCTTC

abundance: .
v_gene: TRBV19
j_gene: TRBJ1-1
d_gene: .
CDR3aa: CASSITGTGTEAFF
CDR3nt: TGTGCCAGTAGTATCACCGGGACGGGCACTGAAGCTTTCTTT

abundance: many
v_gene: TRBV2
j_gene: TRBJ1-5
d_gene: TRBD1
CDR3aa: CASSEARTGASNQPQHF
CDR3nt: TGTGCCAGCAGTGAAGCGCGAACAGGGGCTAGCAATCAGCCCCAGCATTTT

abundance: .
v_gene: TRBV20-1
j_gene: TRBJ2-7
d_gene: TRBD2
CDR3aa: CSARPAVAGVPISTYEQYF
CDR3nt: TGCAGTGCTAGGCCCGCGGTAGCGGGAGTACCCATTAGTACCTACGAGCAGTACTTC

abundance: .
v_gene: TRBV29-1
j_gene: TRBJ2-1
d_gene: .
CDR3aa: CSVLGWQYTEQFF
CDR3nt: TGCAGCGTTTTAGGGTGGCAATACACTGAGCAGTTCTTC

abundance: few
v_gene: TRBV6-1
j_gene: TRBJ1-5
d_gene: .
CDR3aa: CASSEQGFDQPQHF
CDR3nt: TGTGCCAGCAGCGAACAGGGTTTCGATCAGCCCCAGCATTTT

abundance: .
v_gene: TRBV15
j_gene: TRBJ1-5
d_gene: TRBD1
CDR3aa: CATSRHRDRAGEPQHF
CDR3nt: TGTGCCACCAGCAGACACAGGGACAGGGCCGGGGAGCCCCAGCATTTT

abundance: .
v_gene: TRBV10-3
j_gene: TRBJ1-1
d_gene: TRBD1
CDR3aa: CAINERQGFGTEAFF
CDR3nt: TGTGCCATCAACGAGAGACAGGGGTTTGGGACTGAAGCTTTCTTT

abundance: .
v_gene: TRBV19
j_gene: TRBJ1-2
d_gene: .
CDR3aa: CASSAGIYGYTF
CDR3nt: TGTGCCAGTAGTGCAGGGATCTATGGCTACACCTTC

abundance: few
v_gene: TRBV15
j_gene: TRBJ1-2
d_gene: TRBD1
CDR3aa: CATSRPTGEGYTF
CDR3nt: TGTGCCACCAGCAGACCCACAGGGGAAGGCTACACCTTC

abundance: many
v_gene: TRBV19
j_gene: TRBJ1-2
d_gene: .
CDR3aa: CASSSRTNYGYTF
CDR3nt: TGTGCCAGTAGTTCCCGAACTAACTATGGCTACACCTTC

abundance: many
v_gene: TRBV5-1
j_gene: TRBJ1-6
d_gene: .
CDR3aa: CASSRDGPNNSPLHF
CDR3nt: TGCGCCAGCAGTCGGGACGGCCCAAATAATTCACCCCTCCACTTT

abundance: .
v_gene: TRBV3-1
j_gene: TRBJ1-1
d_gene: .
CDR3aa: CASSQLSEAFF
CDR3nt: TGTGCCAGCAGCCAATTGTCTGAAGCTTTCTTT

abundance: many
v_gene: TRBV10-3
j_gene: TRBJ1-1
d_gene: TRBD1
CDR3aa: CAITRDRNTEAFF
CDR3nt: TGTGCCATCACCCGGGACAGGAACACTGAAGCTTTCTTT

abundance: many
v_gene: TRBV29-1
j_gene: TRBJ1-2
d_gene: TRBD1
CDR3aa: CSVDLDRSNYGYTF
CDR3nt: TGCAGCGTTGATCTGGACAGGTCAAACTATGGCTACACCTTC

abundance: .
v_gene: TRBV19
j_gene: TRBJ2-7
d_gene: TRBD1
CDR3aa: CASRFRGTGTYEQYF
CDR3nt: TGTGCCAGTAGGTTCAGGGGGACAGGGACCTACGAGCAGTACTTC

abundance: .
v_gene: TRBV18
j_gene: TRBJ2-7
d_gene: .
CDR3aa: CASSPGRDEVRYEQYF
CDR3nt: TGTGCCAGCTCACCCGGCCGGGACGAGGTAAGGTACGAGCAGTACTTC